The 3 T cell receptor beta chains below were found in one sample sequenced in a study of T cell clonality in common variable immunodeficiency. Libraries were prepared by immunoSEQ multiplex PCR; TCRdb keeps only in-frame clonotypes and omits some of them. Found here are more than 65,000 clones, no singletons; the ten largest cover approximately 0.81%. The specimen was peripheral blood mononuclear cells. Receptor source: a person aged 18-69 years in good health.

This clone was detected ten times or more. Partial CDR3 DNA: TGTGCCAGCAGCTTCGACGACTTTACCGGGGAAAAA. Amino acids: CASSFDDFTGEK. The full CDR3 reads CASSFDDFTGEKLFF. The J gene is TRBJ1-4, the V gene TRBV5-5, with D unresolved. The read comes to an end 3 residues before the CDR3 does, leaving the germline J gene to fill in the end. Trimming took off 2 bases at V and 8 bases at J, with 16 bases between the two ends. Germline values: CDR1 SGHKS, CDR2 YYEKEE (reference sequence). The CDR3 sequence is 15 residues long.

In this sample, this clone turned up many times. The read halts 3 residues ahead of the CDR3 end, with the missing end drawn from the germline J gene. The chain uses TRBV5-1 and TRBJ2-1, with 9 nucleotides matching TRBD2. Germline values: CDR1 SGHRS, CDR2 YFSETQ. This CDR3 has 17 residues. The ends lost 4 bases at V and 7 bases at J; junction bases unmatched: 15. This chain's CDR3 is CASSQSHISGRANEQFF. The CDR3 DNA, read in part, is TGCGCCAGCAGCCAATCACATATTAGCGGGAGAGCGAATGAG.

This clone was seen repeatedly, ten times or more. The read ends 3 residues shy of where the CDR3 ends; the end is completed using the germline J gene. The chain recombines TRBV5-1 with TRBJ2-3, with D perhaps matching TRBD1 (6 bases). Trimming stripped 0 bases from V and 2 bases from J, with 10 bases between. Germline assignment: CDR1 SGHRS and CDR2 YFSETQ. The CDR3 is 15 amino acids. The CDR3 sequence is CASSLEGHDTDTQYF. Partial CDR3 DNA: TGCGCCAGCAGCTTGGAGGGACATGACACAGATACG.